These 7 T cell receptor beta chains were all obtained from the same sample, sequenced in a study of blood T cell repertoires in COVID-19 (TCRdb year 2020). The library was built by means of the immunoSEQ multiplex PCR assay. TCRdb re-hosts the immuneACCESS table, in-frame sequences only. Its copies lack some clones; in the studies checked, an unresolved V gene accounts for under half of them, and the cause for the rest is not known. This sample gives around 250,000 clones in total; about 89% of them show up just once. The leading ten clones occupy more than 1% of the sample. Sequenced: PBMCs or T cells enriched from blood (not recorded which). The receptors stem from a human donor in a cohort exposed to, infected with or recovered from COVID-19 (not recorded which). The donor label of this sample is uncertain.

The chain employs TRBV2 and TRBJ2-5; a weak D match, TRBD1 (6 bases). Germline V gene data show CDR1 as SNHLY and CDR2 as FYNNEI. The V end lost 9 bases, the J end lost 5 bases, and 19 bases lay between the germline ends. The CDR3 extends over 14 amino acids. This chain's CDR3 is CASSGALPGETQYF. The CDR3 bases are TGTGCCAGTTCAGGGGCCCTACCAGGGGAGACCCAGTACTTC.

This clone was counted once. This sequence joins TRBV6-2 or TRBV6-3 and TRBJ2-5; TRBD2 matches 12 bases. The germline V gene has CDR1 MNHEY and CDR2 SVGEGT. The CDR3 covers 18 residues. With V trimmed by 0 bases and J by 2 bases, 7 bases remained unmatched. The CDR3 nucleotides are TGTGCCAGCAGTTACTCAACGGCTAGCGGGGGGGAACAAGAGACCCAGTACTTC. It yields the protein CASSYSTASGGEQETQYF.

This clone appeared a single time. The rearrangement links TRBV19 to TRBJ2-6, with TRBD1 matching over 10 bases. V shed 8 bases and J 4 bases; nucleotides not matched to a gene: 5. Germline V gene sequence: CDR1 LNHDA, CDR2 SQIVND (reference sequence). This CDR3 has 15 amino acids. CDR3 bases: TGTGCCAGTCGACAGGGGGCTGGAGGGGCCAACGTCCTGACTTTC. Its translation is CASRQGAGGANVLTF. The variable domain in full, with the rest retrieved from reference TRBV19 and TRBJ2-6, is DGGITQSPKYLFRKEGQNVTLSCEQNLNHDAMYWYRQDPGQGLRLIYYSQIVNDFQKGDIAEGYSVSREKKESFPLTVTSAQKNPTAFYLCASRQGAGGANVLTFGAGSRLTVL.

This rearrangement joins TRBV21-1 to TRBJ2-7; TRBD1, the table's D call, was not compared with the DNA. TRBV21-1 is deemed a pseudogene. The CDR3 spans 14 residues. The DNA for the CDR3 is TGTGCCAGCAACAACCGACAGGGATCGTACGAGCAGTACTTC. Residues: CASNNRQGSYEQYF.

A single count supports this clone. The rearrangement joins TRBV5-4 to TRBJ1-2; TRBD1 is a possible D gene (5 bases). The ends were cut back, 6 bases at V and 4 bases at J, with 16 bases in the middle. The germline V gene has CDR1 SGHNT and CDR2 YYREEE (reference sequence). The CDR3 sequence is 14 residues long. The chain's CDR3 is CASNPYPGVYGYTF. DNA of the CDR3: TGTGCCAGCAATCCCTATCCGGGGGTCTATGGCTACACCTTC.

The chain uses TRBV27 and TRBJ2-4; possibly TRBD1 for D (6 bases). V was shortened by 8 bases and J by 4 bases, with 24 bases between the two germline ends. The CDR3 has 17 amino acids. Looked up from germline, CDR1 is MNHEY and CDR2 is SMNVEV (reference sequence). The CDR3 DNA is TGTGCCAGCTCTAAAGAGACCCCCGGGACAAAGAAAAACATTCAGTACTTC. It translates to CASSKETPGTKKNIQYF.

The chain links TRBV9 to TRBJ2-2, with a weak D call TRBD1 (6 bases). Trimming removed 5 bases from V and 1 base from J, with 15 bases in between. Germline CDR1 reads SGDLS; CDR2 reads YYNGEE. The CDR3 has 16 amino acids. CDR3 protein: CASRSTGTLNTGELFF. The DNA of the CDR3 is TGTGCCAGCAGGTCTACCGGGACACTGAACACCGGGGAGCTGTTTTTT. Supplemented by reference TRBV9 and TRBJ2-2, the full variable domain reads DSGVTQTPKHLITATGQRVTLRCSPRSGDLSVYWYQQSLDQGLQFLIQYYNGEERAKGNILERFSAQQFPDLHSELNLSSLELGDSALYFCASRSTGTLNTGELFFGEGSRLTVL.